Listed below are T cell receptor beta chains from one sample, sequenced in a study of beta chain features in type 1 diabetes. The table came from immunoSEQ multiplex PCR; TCRdb's copy has only in-frame clones and leaves some out. This repertoire shows around 430,000 clones, about 30% found once; its top ten account for about 0.065%. Sequencing input: naive CD4+ T cells from blood. These receptors came from a man aged 18 to 30 in good health. Both conserved end residues are part of each CDR3. The order of the fields is clone size, V gene, J gene, D gene, CDR3 protein, CDR3 DNA. A D gene is named only where the DNA matches it firmly. Part of the rows lack a size; the others show once, few, many or a class for expanded clones.

>few|TRBV9|TRBJ2-6|NA
CASSSGTPSTGANVLTF
TGTGCCAGCAGCTCCGGGACCCCATCAACGGGGGCCAACGTCCTGACTTTC
>NA|TRBV15|TRBJ2-5|TRBD1
CATSRGDRISQETQYF
TGTGCCACCAGCAGAGGGGACAGGATAAGCCAAGAGACCCAGTACTTC
>few|TRBV2|TRBJ2-7|NA
CASCLGQGVNEQYF
TGTGCCAGCTGCCTGGGGCAGGGAGTCAACGAGCAGTACTTC
>NA|TRBV9|TRBJ1-4|NA
CASSVGVLGEKLFF
TGTGCCAGCAGCGTAGGCGTCCTCGGGGAAAAACTGTTTTTT
>NA|TRBV28|TRBJ1-1|NA
CASSLPLGARGTEAFF
TGTGCCAGCAGTTTACCCTTGGGGGCCCGGGGCACTGAAGCTTTCTTT
>few|TRBV30|TRBJ1-5|NA
CAWSPGRRYQPQHF
TGTGCCTGGAGTCCGGGTCGCCGGTATCAGCCCCAGCATTTT
>few|TRBV18|TRBJ2-7|TRBD1
CASSPGQFYEQYF
TGTGCCAGCTCACCGGGACAGTTCTACGAGCAGTACTTC
>NA|TRBV5-1|TRBJ2-7|NA
CASSPFGDEQYF
TGCGCCAGCAGCCCCTTTGGGGACGAGCAGTACTTC
>NA|TRBV6-6|TRBJ2-1|NA
CASRGNEQFF
TGTGCCAGCAGAGGCAATGAGCAGTTCTTC
>NA|TRBV15|TRBJ2-7|TRBD2
CATSSKLAGANEQYF
TGTGCCACCAGCAGTAAACTAGCGGGAGCCAACGAGCAGTACTTC
>few|TRBV9|TRBJ2-5|NA
CASSVGAGVSETQYF
TGTGCCAGCAGCGTAGGAGCAGGGGTCTCAGAGACCCAGTACTTC
>NA|TRBV28|TRBJ2-5|TRBD2
CASSSWTSGQETQYF
TGTGCCAGCAGTTCCTGGACTAGCGGCCAAGAGACCCAGTACTTC
>NA|TRBV7-2|TRBJ2-1|NA
CASSFSASPYNEQFF
TGTGCCAGCAGCTTCTCAGCGTCCCCTTACAATGAGCAGTTCTTC
>NA|TRBV29-1|TRBJ2-5|NA
CSVGQGSGLFQETQYF
TGCAGCGTTGGGCAGGGGTCTGGACTATTCCAAGAGACCCAGTACTTC
>few|TRBV30|TRBJ2-1|NA
CAWRRGSSYNEQFF
TGTGCCTGGAGGAGGGGTAGCTCCTACAATGAGCAGTTCTTC
>few|TRBV5-1|TRBJ2-7|TRBD2
CASSQGTSGSEEQYF
TGCGCCAGCAGCCAGGGGACTAGCGGGAGCGAGGAGCAGTACTTC
>NA|TRBV7-2|TRBJ2-4|NA
CASSLGAVGNIQYF
TGTGCCAGCAGCTTAGGGGCAGTAGGGAACATTCAGTACTTC
>few|TRBV4-2|TRBJ2-5|NA
CASSQASRIQETQYF
TGTGCCAGCAGCCAAGCTAGTCGTATACAAGAGACCCAGTACTTC
>NA|TRBV30|TRBJ1-5|NA
CAWSSTQGQPQHF
TGTGCCTGGAGCTCTACCCAGGGGCAGCCCCAGCATTTT
>NA|TRBV4-1|TRBJ2-3|NA
CASSQDRDFTDTQYF
TGCGCCAGCAGCCAAGACCGGGACTTCACAGATACGCAGTATTTT
>NA|TRBV7-2|TRBJ2-7|NA
CASSLPGPSYEQYF
TGTGCCAGCAGCTTACCGGGACCGTCCTACGAGCAGTACTTC
>NA|TRBV20-1|TRBJ1-1|NA
CSGTANTEAFF
TGCAGTGGGACGGCCAACACTGAAGCTTTCTTT
>NA|TRBV7-8|TRBJ2-7|NA
CASSLEPGAAYEQYF
TGTGCCAGCAGCTTAGAACCAGGGGCGGCCTACGAGCAGTACTTC
>NA|TRBV14|TRBJ2-7|TRBD1
CASRLRGTYEQYF
TGTGCCAGCAGACTCAGGGGGACCTACGAGCAGTACTTC
>NA|TRBV5-4|TRBJ2-7|TRBD2
CASSVGLAGEYEQYF
TGTGCCAGCAGCGTGGGACTAGCGGGAGAATATGAGCAGTACTTC
>NA|TRBV28|TRBJ2-5|NA
CASSLSAAGGRETQYF
TGTGCCAGCAGTTTATCCGCAGCAGGAGGGCGGGAGACCCAGTACTTC
>NA|TRBV30|TRBJ2-7|NA
CAWSPGGEQYF
TGTGCCTGGAGCCCGGGCGGCGAGCAGTACTTC
>NA|TRBV7-2|TRBJ2-5|NA
CASSLETAQETQYF
TGTGCCAGCAGCTTAGAGACAGCTCAAGAGACCCAGTACTTC
>NA|TRBV29-1|TRBJ2-3|TRBD2
CSVGWGLAGSTDTQYF
TGCAGCGTTGGCTGGGGACTAGCGGGCAGCACAGATACGCAGTATTTT
>NA|TRBV27|TRBJ1-5|NA
CASSLYREDQPQHF
TGTGCCAGCAGTTTATACAGGGAGGATCAGCCCCAGCATTTT
>NA|TRBV7-6|TRBJ2-3|NA
CASSSVRGTQYF
TGTGCCAGCAGCTCCGTCCGGGGGACGCAGTATTTT
>NA|TRBV30|TRBJ2-5|NA
CAWSVDMGYAGTQYF
TGTGCCTGGAGTGTCGACATGGGGTACGCTGGGACCCAGTACTTC
>NA|TRBV7-9|TRBJ2-3|TRBD2
CASSFGLAGADTQYF
TGTGCCAGCAGCTTCGGGCTAGCGGGAGCAGATACGCAGTATTTT
>NA|TRBV7-6|TRBJ2-7|TRBD2
CASSSRLAGASYEQYF
TGTGCCAGCAGCTCCAGACTAGCGGGTGCTTCCTACGAGCAGTACTTC
>NA|TRBV6-6|TRBJ2-3|NA
CASSYSSWGTDTQYF
TGTGCCAGCAGTTACTCGAGTTGGGGCACAGATACGCAGTATTTT
>once|TRBV7-3|TRBJ2-1|TRBD2
CASSLTGTTYNEQFF
TGTGCCAGCAGCTTAACGGGGACTACCTACAATGAGCAGTTCTTC
>NA|TRBV5-1|TRBJ2-7|NA
CASSPETNYEQYF
TGCGCCAGCAGCCCGGAAACTAACTACGAGCAGTACTTC
>few|TRBV7-2|TRBJ2-7|TRBD1
CASSLEGTVTYEQYF
TGTGCCAGCAGCTTAGAAGGGACAGTGACCTACGAGCAGTACTTC
>few|TRBV30|TRBJ2-2|NA
CAWIIAGELFF
TGTGCCTGGATTATAGCCGGGGAGCTGTTTTTT
>few|TRBV28|TRBJ1-2|NA
CASSSTGLTKAYGYTF
TGTGCCAGCAGTTCGACGGGCCTCACGAAGGCCTATGGCTACACCTTC
>NA|TRBV29-1|TRBJ2-7|TRBD2
CSVKNSSGISEQYF
TGCAGCGTAAAAAATTCAAGCGGGATTTCCGAGCAGTACTTC
>few|TRBV20-1|TRBJ2-4|NA
CSAIRGDIQYF
TGCAGTGCTATCAGGGGGGACATTCAGTACTTC
>few|TRBV20-1|TRBJ1-1|NA
CSAGIFEAFF
TGCAGTGCGGGGATTTTTGAAGCTTTCTTT
>NA|TRBV18|TRBJ2-7|TRBD1
CASSPLDRGEQYF
TGTGCCAGCTCACCACTGGACAGGGGCGAGCAGTACTTC
>NA|TRBV11-2|TRBJ2-7|NA
CASSPQGPPYEQYF
TGTGCCAGCAGCCCTCAGGGGCCACCCTACGAGCAGTACTTC
>NA|TRBV20-1|TRBJ2-7|NA
CSAVKGYEQYF
TGCAGTGCTGTAAAGGGGTACGAGCAGTACTTC
>NA|TRBV5-1|TRBJ2-3|NA
CASSPGTSRTTDTQYF
TGCGCCAGCAGCCCCGGCACTAGCAGAACCACAGATACGCAGTATTTT
>few|TRBV6-1|TRBJ2-7|TRBD1
CASRGTGPSYEQYF
TGTGCCAGCAGGGGGACAGGGCCATCCTACGAGCAGTACTTC
>few|TRBV7-2|TRBJ1-1|NA
CASSLQGMNTEAFF
TGTGCCAGCAGCTTACAGGGCATGAACACTGAAGCTTTCTTT
>few|TRBV7-2|TRBJ2-3|TRBD2
CASSRRGGSTDTQYF
TGTGCCAGCAGCCGCCGCGGGGGGAGCACAGATACGCAGTATTTT
>NA|TRBV30|TRBJ2-3|NA
CAWSTTANTQYF
TGTGCCTGGAGTACTACAGCGAACACGCAGTATTTT
>few|TRBV25-1|TRBJ2-7|NA
CASSSGNFEQYF
TGTGCCAGCAGTTCCGGGAACTTCGAGCAGTACTTC
>few|TRBV29-1|TRBJ1-1|TRBD1
CSFSDRPNTEAFF
TGCAGCTTCTCGGACAGGCCGAACACTGAAGCTTTCTTT
>few|TRBV19|TRBJ2-1|TRBD2
CATVGGLAGVHNEQFF
TGTGCCACAGTAGGGGGACTAGCGGGAGTACACAATGAGCAGTTCTTC
>NA|TRBV7-6|TRBJ1-1|TRBD1
CASSLSAGGTTEAFF
TGTGCCAGCAGCTTGTCAGCAGGGGGGACCACTGAAGCTTTCTTT
>NA|TRBV18|TRBJ2-1|NA
CASSPTDRSKFF
TGTGCCAGCTCCCCGACCGACAGGTCCAAGTTCTTC
>few|TRBV29-1|TRBJ2-6|TRBD1
CSAATGSSGANVLTF
TGCAGCGCCGCGACAGGGAGCTCTGGGGCCAACGTCCTGACTTTC
>NA|TRBV25-1|TRBJ2-7|NA
CASSPKFGGSYEQYF
TGTGCCAGCAGTCCCAAGTTCGGAGGCTCCTACGAGCAGTACTTC
>NA|TRBV7-2|TRBJ1-3|NA
CASRWEGSGNTIYF
TGTGCCAGCCGCTGGGAGGGGTCTGGAAACACCATATATTTT
>NA|TRBV28|TRBJ2-3|NA
CASSKDRDTQYF
TGTGCCAGCAGTAAGGACAGAGATACGCAGTATTTT